This T cell receptor (beta chain) was retrieved from a study of TIL therapy for anti-PD-1-resistant metastatic lung cancer. Overall study: Median patient age was 54, ranging roughly 38-75 years. The study, taken as a whole, reports: Treatment-naive, never-smoker and oncogene-addicted patients were overrepresented in this highly selected cohort.

Points on this clone: Antigen: not known.

The time point was: pre-treatment sample, taken before nivolumab and TIL therapy. Stage 4 NSCLC adults joined between 2017 and 2020. The V gene's germline CDR1 is DFQATT and CDR2 SNEGSKA (reference sequence). This CDR3 has 11 residues. V lost 0 bases and J 4 bases, leaving 4 bases between the germline ends. This was the immunoSEQ v3 assay. Survey-level samples got 2 million or so read pairs; deep-level samples got roughly 4.5-6.5 million. The protocol was immunoSEQ multiplex PCR, while the TCRdb copy is restricted to in-frame clones and leaves out a portion. This sample has 55,000 to 70,000 clones, with 80% to 90% found just once.

This material consisted of blood, taken at baseline. The clonotype was recovered from a person aged 30 to 80 with non-small cell lung cancer. The V and J genes are TRBV20-1 and TRBJ2-7; D is ambiguous. This CDR3 is CSARDPYEQYF. CDR3 bases: TGCAGTGCTAGAGACCCTTACGAGCAGTACTTC.